This T cell receptor beta chain was sequenced for a study of blood T cell repertoires in COVID-19. Study background: Collection of acute and convalescent COVID-19 samples took place in the United States, Italy and Spain. Sample material is recorded as cDNA or gDNA derived from T cells, B-cell-depleted T cells, or PBMCs.

With 3 bases removed from V and 3 bases from J, the gap between germline ends came to 16 bases. The CDR3 runs 16 residues. Germline V gene sequence: CDR1 SNHLY, CDR2 FYNNEI. Authors' analysis steps: Amplification of reference gene primers provided the estimated nucleated cell counts. Clones were read by immunoSEQ multiplex PCR, and TCRdb kept only the in-frame ones, dropping some. The V and J calls and the clone size are those of that table, but D and trimming were determined from the DNA. The sample has roughly 55,000 clones; over 75% are singletons. V usage is TRBV2 and J usage is TRBJ2-3; possible D gene TRBD2, 6 bases. The sample taken for sequencing was peripheral blood. The TCR was taken from a human donor in a cohort sampled during active COVID-19. The DNA of the CDR3 is TGTGCCAGCAGTGACGGAAGGGCGGAGGGGACAGATACGCAGTATTTT. Protein product: CASSDGRAEGTDTQYF. The variable domain in full, with the rest retrieved from reference TRBV2 and TRBJ2-3, is EPEVTQTPSHQVTQMGQEVILRCVPISNHLYFYWYRQILGQKVEFLVSFYNNEISEKSEIFDDQFSVERPDGSNFTLKIRSTKLEDSAMYFCASSDGRAEGTDTQYFGPGTRLTVL.